Below, 2 T cell receptor beta chains from the same sample are listed, as sequenced in a study of T-cell reconstitution after alpha-beta-depleted transplantation in children. Unique molecular identifiers were incorporated during preparation of the TCRbeta library. TCRdb re-derived calls from the PCR reads in MiXCR, one entry per CDR3 protein. The table has some 350,000 distinct CDR3 sequences, 9% to 12% seen once. Sequences were derived from PBMCs from the stem cell graft donor, sampled from the stem cell graft. Receptors originate from a human donor who donated a stem cell graft to a child with acute lymphoblastic leukemia.

This clonotype was counted only a few times. This rearrangement joins TRBV4-3 to TRBJ2-1, with D perhaps matching TRBD2 (5 bases). V lost 0 bases, J lost 0 bases, and 12 bases lay in between. The CDR3 covers 17 residues. Germline lookup yields CDR1 LGHNA and CDR2 YSLEER. CDR3 amino acids: CASSQDYRGPSYNEQFF. In DNA form, the CDR3 reads TGCGCCAGCAGCCAAGATTATCGGGGTCCCTCCTACAATGAGCAGTTCTTC.

CDR3: CAISGGTRSSYEQYF. The CDR3 DNA reads TGTGCCATCAGTGGGGGAACCAGAAGCTCCTACGAGCAGTACTTC. The chain joins TRBV10-3 to TRBJ2-7; unclear D gene. V shed 4 bases and J shed 0 bases, with 13 bases lying between them. This CDR3 comprises 15 residues. The germline gives CDR1 ENHRY, CDR2 SYGVKD.